This T cell receptor (beta chain) was sequenced during a study of blood T cells in healthy people across ages. Primed by a sample-barcoded 5' primer and a J-beta primer mix, a second PCR proceeded for roughly 7 to 11 cycles. MiXCR, applied by TCRdb to the 5' RACE reads, yields one record per CDR3 protein. This sample has around 790,000 distinct CDR3 sequences, with under 55% found just once. The CDR3 totals 12 residues. CDR1 is SNHLY, CDR2 FYNNEI, per germline. The V end lost 3 bases, the J end lost 4 bases, and 6 bases lay between the germline ends. Samples had at least 6 million PBMCs isolated from them. Samples each yielded at least 6 micrograms of total RNA.

The TCR was taken from a man aged 55 to 70 in good health. This chain connects TRBV2 to TRBJ1-2, with D unclear. The sequencing input was blood. The CDR3 DNA reads TGTGCCAGCAGTGAGAAGTTCTATGGCTACACCTTC. Protein sequence: CASSEKFYGYTF.